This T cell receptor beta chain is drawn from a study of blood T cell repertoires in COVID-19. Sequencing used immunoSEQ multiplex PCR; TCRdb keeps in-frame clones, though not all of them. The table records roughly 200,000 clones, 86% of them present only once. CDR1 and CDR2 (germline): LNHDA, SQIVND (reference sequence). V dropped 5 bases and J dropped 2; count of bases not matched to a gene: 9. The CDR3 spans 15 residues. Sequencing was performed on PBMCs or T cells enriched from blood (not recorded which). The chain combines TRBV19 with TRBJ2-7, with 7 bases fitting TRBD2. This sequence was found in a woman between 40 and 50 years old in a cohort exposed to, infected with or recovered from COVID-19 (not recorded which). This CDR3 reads CASSFGLGTTYEQYF. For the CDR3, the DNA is TGTGCCAGTAGTTTTGGACTAGGGACCACCTACGAGCAGTACTTC.